The TCR beta chain described here comes from a study of cytomegalovirus exposure and HLA in healthy donors. Study observations and caveats: Immune exposure information available was restricted to CMV serostatus. Reported performance of the classifier showed diagnosis of cytomegalovirus status with high specificity and sensitivity. The study labeled fewer than 200 TCR beta chains cytomegalovirus-associated.

Note on this clone: Antigen specificity is unknown.

Germline CDR1 is MNHEY and CDR2 is SVGAGI. Trimming cost V 6 bases and J 4 bases; bases outside gene matches: 6. This CDR3 is built from 14 residues. PCR primers comprised 60 Vbeta and 13 Jbeta primers. The protocol was immunoSEQ multiplex PCR, while the TCRdb copy is restricted to in-frame clones and leaves out a portion. The sample yields tens of thousands of clones, 79% seen once. Sequencing input: PBMCs. The receptor comes from a man aged 25 to 40 in good health and CMV-seronegative. The chain has TRBV6-5 and TRBJ1-3; 7 positions match TRBD1. The CDR3 DNA follows: TGTGCCAGCAGCCCCGGGACAGTAGGAAACACCATATATTTT. Its translation is CASSPGTVGNTIYF.